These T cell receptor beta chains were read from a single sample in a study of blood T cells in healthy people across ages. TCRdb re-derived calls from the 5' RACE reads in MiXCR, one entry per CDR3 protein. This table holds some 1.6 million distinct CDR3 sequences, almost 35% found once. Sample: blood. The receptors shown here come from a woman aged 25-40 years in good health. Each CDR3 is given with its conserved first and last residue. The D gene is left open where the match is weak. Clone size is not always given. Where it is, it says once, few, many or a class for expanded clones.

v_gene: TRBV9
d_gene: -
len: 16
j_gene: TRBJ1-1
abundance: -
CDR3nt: TGTGCCAGCAGCGGGTCCCCGGGGACGGTGAACACTGAAGCTTTCTTT
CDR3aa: CASSGSPGTVNTEAFF

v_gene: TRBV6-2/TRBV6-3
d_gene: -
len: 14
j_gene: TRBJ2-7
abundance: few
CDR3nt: TGTGCCAGCAGTCAAGCTTGGGGTCCGTACGAGCAGTACTTC
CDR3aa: CASSQAWGPYEQYF

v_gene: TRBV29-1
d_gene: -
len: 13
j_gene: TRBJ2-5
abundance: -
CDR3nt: TGCAGCGTTGAGGTGGGACGGAGAGAGACCCAGTACTTC
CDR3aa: CSVEVGRRETQYF

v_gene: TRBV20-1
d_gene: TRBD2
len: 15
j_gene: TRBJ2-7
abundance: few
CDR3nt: TGCAGTGCTAGACCGCGGGAGGGGGGCGGGTACGAGCAGTACTTC
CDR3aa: CSARPREGGGYEQYF

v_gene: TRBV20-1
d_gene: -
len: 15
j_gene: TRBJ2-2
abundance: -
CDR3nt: TGCAGTGCTATACCGGAACAGACGAACACCGGGGAGCTGTTTTTT
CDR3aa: CSAIPEQTNTGELFF

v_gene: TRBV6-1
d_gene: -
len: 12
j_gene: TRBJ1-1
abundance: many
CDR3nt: TGTGCCAGCGGACAGTACGGGACTGAAGCTTTCTTT
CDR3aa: CASGQYGTEAFF

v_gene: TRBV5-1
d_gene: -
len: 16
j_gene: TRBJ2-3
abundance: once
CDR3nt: TGCGCCAGCAGCTTGGACAGCGTGGGCCGCACAGATACGCAGTATTTT
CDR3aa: CASSLDSVGRTDTQYF

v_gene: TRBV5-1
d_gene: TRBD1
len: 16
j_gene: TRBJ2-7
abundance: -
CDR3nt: TGCGCCAGCAGCTTGGGCCAGGGGGCAGTCGGCTACGAGCAGTACTTC
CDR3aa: CASSLGQGAVGYEQYF

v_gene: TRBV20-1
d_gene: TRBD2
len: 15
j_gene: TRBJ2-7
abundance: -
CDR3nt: TGCAGTGCCCCACCCGGGGCTAGCGGGAGCCACGAGCAGTACTTC
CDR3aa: CSAPPGASGSHEQYF

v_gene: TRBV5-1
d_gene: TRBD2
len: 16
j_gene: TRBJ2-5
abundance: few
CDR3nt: TGCGCCAGCAGCTTTAGGCTAGCGGGGCGCCAAGAGACCCAGTACTTC
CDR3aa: CASSFRLAGRQETQYF

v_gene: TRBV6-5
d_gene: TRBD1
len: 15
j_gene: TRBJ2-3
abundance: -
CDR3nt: TGTGCCAGCAGTATATACAGGGGCCAAGGGAATACGCAGTATTTT
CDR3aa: CASSIYRGQGNTQYF

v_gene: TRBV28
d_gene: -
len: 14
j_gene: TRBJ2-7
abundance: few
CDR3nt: TGTGCCAGCAGTTTCCACGGGGCAAAGTACGAGCAGTACTTC
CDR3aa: CASSFHGAKYEQYF

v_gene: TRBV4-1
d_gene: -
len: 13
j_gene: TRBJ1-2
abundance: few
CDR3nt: TGCGCCAGCAGCCAAGAGGAGGGCTATGGCTACACCTTC
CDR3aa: CASSQEEGYGYTF

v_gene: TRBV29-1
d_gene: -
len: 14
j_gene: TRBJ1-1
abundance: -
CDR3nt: TGCAGCGTTGTGGGTCGGATTGGGGACACTGAAGCTTTCTTT
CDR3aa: CSVVGRIGDTEAFF

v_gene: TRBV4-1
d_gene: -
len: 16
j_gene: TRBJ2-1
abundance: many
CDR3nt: TGCGCCAGCAGCCAGGGTTGGGGGTACACCTACAATGAGCAGTTCTTC
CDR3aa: CASSQGWGYTYNEQFF

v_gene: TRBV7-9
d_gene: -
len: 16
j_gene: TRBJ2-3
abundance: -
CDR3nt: TGTGCCAGCAGCTTATTCGGGGGGCCTAGGGCAGATACGCAATATTTT
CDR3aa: CASSLFGGPRADTQYF

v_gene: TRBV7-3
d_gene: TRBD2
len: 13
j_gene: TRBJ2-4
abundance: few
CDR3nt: TGTGCCAGCAGCGCCGCGGGAGGGCGAACCAAGTACTTC
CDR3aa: CASSAAGGRTKYF

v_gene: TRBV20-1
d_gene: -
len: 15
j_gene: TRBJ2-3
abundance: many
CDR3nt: TGCAGTGCTAGAGCGGGCAGTACTAGCACAGATACGCAGTATTTT
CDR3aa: CSARAGSTSTDTQYF

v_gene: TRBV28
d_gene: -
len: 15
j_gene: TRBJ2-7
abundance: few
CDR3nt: TGTGCCAGCAGTTTAACCGTCAGGGGATGGTACGAGCAGTACTTC
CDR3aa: CASSLTVRGWYEQYF

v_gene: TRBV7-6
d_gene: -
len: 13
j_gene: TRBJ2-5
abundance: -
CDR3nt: TGTGCCAGCAGCTCCGGGGCGGCGAGTGAGCAGTACTTC
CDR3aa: CASSSGAASEQYF

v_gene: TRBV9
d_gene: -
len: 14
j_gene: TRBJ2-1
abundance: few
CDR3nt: TGTGCCAGCAGCGTAGGGACGGTTTACAATGAGCAGTTCTTC
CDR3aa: CASSVGTVYNEQFF

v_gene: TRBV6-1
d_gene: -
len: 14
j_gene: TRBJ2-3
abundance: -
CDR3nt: TGTGCCAGCACGAGGGCAGGGCGCACAGATACGCAGTATTTT
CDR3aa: CASTRAGRTDTQYF

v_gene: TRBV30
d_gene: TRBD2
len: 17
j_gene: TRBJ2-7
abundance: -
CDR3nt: TGTGCCTGGAGTGCTTCCTCCGGACTAGTTAAGACCTACGAGCAGTACTTC
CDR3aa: CAWSASSGLVKTYEQYF

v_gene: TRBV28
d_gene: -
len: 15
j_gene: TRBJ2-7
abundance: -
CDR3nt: TGTGCCAGCAGTTTATACAGGGCCCCTATCTACGAGCAGTACTTC
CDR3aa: CASSLYRAPIYEQYF

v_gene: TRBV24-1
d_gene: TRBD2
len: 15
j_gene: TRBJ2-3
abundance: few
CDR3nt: TGTGCCACCAGTGTCGGAGCGGGAGTCACAGATACGCAGTATTTT
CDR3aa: CATSVGAGVTDTQYF

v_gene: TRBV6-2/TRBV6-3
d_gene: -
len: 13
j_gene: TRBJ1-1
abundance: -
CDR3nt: TGTGCCTCTGAAGTAGTGAGTGGCACTGAAGCTTTCTTT
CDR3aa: CASEVVSGTEAFF

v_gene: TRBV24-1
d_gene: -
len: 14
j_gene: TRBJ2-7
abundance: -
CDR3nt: TGTGCCACCAGTGACCCGAGCCGGTTGGACGAGCAGTACTTC
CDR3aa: CATSDPSRLDEQYF

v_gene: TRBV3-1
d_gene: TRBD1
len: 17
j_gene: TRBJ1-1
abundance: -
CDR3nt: TGTGCCAGCAGCCAAGGGTGGAAGGACAGGGTCCCCAGGGAGGCTTTCTTT
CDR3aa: CASSQGWKDRVPREAFF

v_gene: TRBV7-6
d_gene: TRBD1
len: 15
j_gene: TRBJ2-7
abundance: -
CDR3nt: TGTGCCAGCAGTTTAGCGACAGGGATAGGCTACGAGCAGTACTTC
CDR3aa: CASSLATGIGYEQYF

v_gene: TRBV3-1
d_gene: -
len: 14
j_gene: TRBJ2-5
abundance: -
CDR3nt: TGTGCCAGCAGCCAAGATAGACGCCGACAGACCCAGTACTTC
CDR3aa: CASSQDRRRQTQYF

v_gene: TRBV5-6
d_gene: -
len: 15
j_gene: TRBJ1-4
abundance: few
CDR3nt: TGTGCCAGCAGCTCCGGCGGGGGGGCTGGTGAAAAACTGTTTTTT
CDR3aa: CASSSGGGAGEKLFF

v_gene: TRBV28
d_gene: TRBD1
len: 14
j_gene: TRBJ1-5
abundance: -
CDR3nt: TGTGCCAGCAGGAAAGGGGGCCAGGGTCAGCCCCAGCATTTT
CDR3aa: CASRKGGQGQPQHF

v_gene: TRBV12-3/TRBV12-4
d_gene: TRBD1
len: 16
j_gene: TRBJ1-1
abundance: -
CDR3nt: TGTGCTAGCAATTTCAATGGACAGGGGGCGAACACTGAAGCTTTCTTT
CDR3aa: CASNFNGQGANTEAFF

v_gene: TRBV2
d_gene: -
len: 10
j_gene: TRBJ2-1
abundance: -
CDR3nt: TGTGCCTTGATGGGCGATGAGCAGTTCTTC
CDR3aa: CALMGDEQFF

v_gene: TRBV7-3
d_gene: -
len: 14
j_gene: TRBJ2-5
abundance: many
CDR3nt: TGTGCCAGCAGCCCTTACAGGGCCGGGGAGACCCAGTACTTC
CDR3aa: CASSPYRAGETQYF

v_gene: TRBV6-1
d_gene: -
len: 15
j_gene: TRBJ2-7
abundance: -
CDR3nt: TGTGCCAGCAGTGGAGCCTATGGGTACTCCTACGAGCAGTACTTC
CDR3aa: CASSGAYGYSYEQYF

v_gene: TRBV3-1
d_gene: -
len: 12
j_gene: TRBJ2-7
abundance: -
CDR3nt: TGTGCCAGCAGCAGCCAGCCCCACGAGCAGTACTTC
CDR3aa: CASSSQPHEQYF